A selection of T cell receptor beta chains follows, all from one sample in a study of OX40 agonist ivuxolimab in advanced cancers. Some clones are missing from TCRdb's copy, which holds only in-frame ones; the method was immunoSEQ multiplex PCR. The table includes more than 65,000 clones, around 83% detected once. The starting material was CD4+ or CD8+ T cells sorted from blood, obtained in a trial of the OX40 agonist ivuxolimab. These receptors originate from an adult with an advanced solid tumor such as melanoma, head and neck, liver or kidney cancer. Both conserved end residues are part of each CDR3. The D gene is left open where the match is weak. Some rows mark clone size as missing; the rest say once, few, many or name a class of expanded clone.

size: .
D: .
J: TRBJ2-5
V: TRBV29-1
DNA: TGCAGCGTTGATCCCGACCCGGGGGCCCAGTACTTC
CDR3: CSVDPDPGAQYF

size: .
D: .
J: TRBJ2-1
V: TRBV25-1
DNA: TGTGCCAGCAGTTGGACAGCACCTTACAATGAGCAGTTCTTC
CDR3: CASSWTAPYNEQFF

size: .
D: TRBD2
J: TRBJ2-7
V: TRBV28
DNA: TGTGCCAGCAGTCCCGGACTAGCGGGAGTTGACGAGCAGTACTTC
CDR3: CASSPGLAGVDEQYF

size: .
D: .
J: TRBJ2-5
V: TRBV19
DNA: TGTGCCAGTAGTGTGCTAGGGACCCGGTACGAGACCCAGTACTTC
CDR3: CASSVLGTRYETQYF

size: .
D: TRBD2
J: TRBJ2-5
V: TRBV5-1
DNA: TGCGCCAGCAGCGTGACTAGCGGGAGGGAGACCCAGTACTTC
CDR3: CASSVTSGRETQYF

size: .
D: .
J: TRBJ1-5
V: TRBV6-5
DNA: TGTGCCAGCAGCGCAGCTTGGATTCAGCCCCAGCATTTT
CDR3: CASSAAWIQPQHF

size: .
D: .
J: TRBJ2-7
V: TRBV6-5
DNA: TGTGCCAGCAGTGCCTCATGGACCTCCTCCTACGAGCAGTACTTC
CDR3: CASSASWTSSYEQYF

size: few
D: TRBD1
J: TRBJ1-4
V: TRBV19
DNA: TGTGCCAGTTTCTCGACAGGGACGAGAAAACTGTTTTTT
CDR3: CASFSTGTRKLFF

size: few
D: .
J: TRBJ2-7
V: TRBV7-9
DNA: TGTGCCAGCAGCTCCCAGGGGTACGAGCAGTACTTC
CDR3: CASSSQGYEQYF

size: .
D: .
J: TRBJ2-5
V: TRBV5-1
DNA: TGCGCCAGCAGCTTGTTAACAATGGGAGAGACCCAGTACTTC
CDR3: CASSLLTMGETQYF

size: .
D: .
J: TRBJ2-7
V: TRBV7-9
DNA: TGTGCCAGCAGCTTAGGGACCTACGAGCAGTACTTC
CDR3: CASSLGTYEQYF

size: once
D: .
J: TRBJ1-4
V: TRBV28
DNA: TGTGCCAGCAGCTGGGCAGGGAGTGGAGAAAAACTGTTTTTT
CDR3: CASSWAGSGEKLFF

size: few
D: TRBD2
J: TRBJ2-2
V: TRBV16
DNA: TGTGCCAGCAGCCAACGGGGGGTAGGCACCTCCGTCACCGGGGAGCTGTTTTTT
CDR3: CASSQRGVGTSVTGELFF

size: few
D: TRBD2
J: TRBJ2-1
V: TRBV5-4
DNA: TGTGCCAGCAGCTTCTCTAGCGGGATTAGGGAGCAGTTCTTC
CDR3: CASSFSSGIREQFF

size: .
D: .
J: TRBJ2-6
V: TRBV18
DNA: TGTGCCAGCTCACCACCGTGGGCGAGGGCAAGCTCTGGGGCCAACGTCCTGACTTTC
CDR3: CASSPPWARASSGANVLTF

size: .
D: .
J: TRBJ2-4
V: TRBV18
DNA: TGTGCCAGCTCACCACGGGACAAGGGCATTCAGTACTTC
CDR3: CASSPRDKGIQYF

size: .
D: .
J: TRBJ2-5
V: TRBV11-1
DNA: TGTGCCAGCAGCTTCGAAGGACAGGGAGGGGAGACCCAGTACTTC
CDR3: CASSFEGQGGETQYF

size: few
D: TRBD1
J: TRBJ1-5
V: TRBV5-6
DNA: TGTGCCAGCAGCTTTTTCGGACAGGGGGTGGATCAGCCCCAGCATTTT
CDR3: CASSFFGQGVDQPQHF

size: .
D: TRBD1
J: TRBJ2-5
V: TRBV25-1
DNA: TGTGCCAGCCGGGACAGGATACAAGAGACCCAGTACTTC
CDR3: CASRDRIQETQYF

size: once
D: .
J: TRBJ1-5
V: TRBV28
DNA: TGTGCCAGCAGTTTCGGGTTAGGTAGCAATCAGCCCCAGCATTTT
CDR3: CASSFGLGSNQPQHF

size: .
D: TRBD2
J: TRBJ2-5
V: TRBV11-2
DNA: TGTGCCAGCAGCTTAGATCTGACGCGCGGGAGTGGGGAGACCCAGTACTTC
CDR3: CASSLDLTRGSGETQYF

size: .
D: .
J: TRBJ2-1
V: TRBV14
DNA: TGTGCCAGCAGCCGACAGACTAGTTCCAATGAGCAGTTCTTC
CDR3: CASSRQTSSNEQFF

size: .
D: TRBD1
J: TRBJ1-1
V: TRBV5-1
DNA: TGCGCCAGCAGCTTACAGGGGCAAAATCAAGCTTTCTTT
CDR3: CASSLQGQNQAFF

size: .
D: .
J: TRBJ2-1
V: TRBV18
DNA: TGTGCCAGCTCACCAAACGAGTACAATGAGCAGTTCTTC
CDR3: CASSPNEYNEQFF

size: .
D: .
J: TRBJ1-6
V: TRBV14
DNA: TGTGCCAGCAGCCAAGGACAGCTTAAGAATTCACCCCTCCACTTT
CDR3: CASSQGQLKNSPLHF

size: .
D: .
J: TRBJ1-1
V: TRBV28
DNA: TGTGCCAGCAGTAAACGGGGGGGCCCATACACTGAAGCTTTCTTT
CDR3: CASSKRGGPYTEAFF

size: .
D: TRBD1
J: TRBJ2-3
V: TRBV6-4
DNA: TGTGCCAGCAGTAACAGGGGCTCCGGAGATACGCAGTATTTT
CDR3: CASSNRGSGDTQYF

size: .
D: .
J: TRBJ2-1
V: TRBV6-6
DNA: TGTGCCAGCAGTTACTCCTGGGAAAATGAGCAGTTCTTC
CDR3: CASSYSWENEQFF

size: .
D: TRBD2
J: TRBJ2-1
V: TRBV4-2
DNA: TGTGCCAGCAGCCAAGGGCTAGCGGGAGGCTCCTACAATGAGCAGTTCTTC
CDR3: CASSQGLAGGSYNEQFF

size: .
D: TRBD1
J: TRBJ1-2
V: TRBV7-9
DNA: TGTGCCAGCAGTCATCAGGGGGCTGGCTACACCTTC
CDR3: CASSHQGAGYTF

size: .
D: .
J: TRBJ2-3
V: TRBV11-2
DNA: TGTGCCAGCAGCGTGGGACACAGCACAGATACGCAGTATTTT
CDR3: CASSVGHSTDTQYF

size: .
D: .
J: TRBJ2-4
V: TRBV4-1
DNA: TGCGCCAGCAGCCAAGAAGTAGGAGAAAACATTCAGTACTTC
CDR3: CASSQEVGENIQYF

size: .
D: TRBD2
J: TRBJ2-3
V: TRBV15
DNA: TGTGCCACCAGCAGAACCGTTAGCGGGAGAGGAACAGATACGCAGTATTTT
CDR3: CATSRTVSGRGTDTQYF

size: .
D: .
J: TRBJ2-5
V: TRBV11-3
DNA: TGTGCCAGCAGCCCCTCCCTTTGGGAGACCCAGTACTTC
CDR3: CASSPSLWETQYF

size: .
D: TRBD1
J: TRBJ1-1
V: TRBV6-5
DNA: TGTGCCAGCAGTCGACCGGGACAGGGGAACACTGAAGCTTTCTTT
CDR3: CASSRPGQGNTEAFF

size: .
D: TRBD2
J: TRBJ2-6
V: TRBV10-3
DNA: TGTGCCATCAGTGAGCGGGGGGGCGCAGGGGCCAACGTCCTGACTTTC
CDR3: CAISERGGAGANVLTF

size: .
D: .
J: TRBJ1-5
V: TRBV10-1
DNA: TGCGCCAGCGGGACGGGCAATCAGCCCCAGCATTTT
CDR3: CASGTGNQPQHF

size: .
D: .
J: TRBJ2-2
V: TRBV29-1
DNA: TGCAGCGTTGGGTTCACCGGGGAGCTGTTTTTT
CDR3: CSVGFTGELFF

size: .
D: TRBD2
J: TRBJ2-7
V: TRBV6-1
DNA: TGTGCCAGCAGTGATGCAGCGGGAGGGCCCTACGAGCAGTACTTC
CDR3: CASSDAAGGPYEQYF

size: .
D: .
J: TRBJ1-5
V: TRBV2
DNA: TGTGCCAGCAGGCAGGGCGGCAATCAGCCCCAGCATTTT
CDR3: CASRQGGNQPQHF

size: .
D: TRBD2
J: TRBJ2-1
V: TRBV6-1
DNA: TGTGCCAGCAGTGACTTTTCTAGCGGGAGTTTTTACAATGAGCAGTTCTTC
CDR3: CASSDFSSGSFYNEQFF

size: .
D: .
J: TRBJ2-3
V: TRBV9
DNA: .
CDR3: CASSFGPGQFKVSDTQYF

size: .
D: .
J: TRBJ1-1
V: TRBV4-1
DNA: TGCGCCAGCAGCTACAAGAACACTGAAGCTTTCTTT
CDR3: CASSYKNTEAFF

size: .
D: .
J: TRBJ2-7
V: TRBV28
DNA: TGTGCCAGCAGTTTTCGAACCTTAGGTGGCGAGCAGTACTTC
CDR3: CASSFRTLGGEQYF

size: few
D: TRBD1
J: TRBJ2-1
V: TRBV28
DNA: TGTGCCAGCACCCAAAGGGACAGGGTTTTCAATGAGCAGTTCTTC
CDR3: CASTQRDRVFNEQFF

size: .
D: .
J: TRBJ2-1
V: TRBV6-1
DNA: TGTGCCAGCAGTGATCCCGGGGACAATGAGCAGTTCTTC
CDR3: CASSDPGDNEQFF

size: few
D: .
J: TRBJ1-2
V: TRBV18
DNA: TGTGCCAGCTCACCGACAGAAAATACTAACTATGGCTACACCTTC
CDR3: CASSPTENTNYGYTF

size: .
D: TRBD2
J: TRBJ2-3
V: TRBV9
DNA: TGTGCCAGCAGCCCTTTGACTAGCCCCGATACGCAGTATTTT
CDR3: CASSPLTSPDTQYF

size: .
D: .
J: TRBJ2-7
V: TRBV28
DNA: TGTGCCAGCAGCCCTACAGGGGGGGGCTACGAGCAGTACTTC
CDR3: CASSPTGGGYEQYF

size: .
D: TRBD2
J: TRBJ2-1
V: TRBV5-4
DNA: TGTGCCAGCAGCCCTAAACTAGCGGGAGAGAACAATGAGCAGTTCTTC
CDR3: CASSPKLAGENNEQFF

size: few
D: TRBD1
J: TRBJ1-2
V: TRBV19
DNA: TGTGCCAGTAGTAAGTTCGGACAGGGATATGGCTACACCTTC
CDR3: CASSKFGQGYGYTF

size: .
D: TRBD2
J: TRBJ2-2
V: TRBV18
DNA: TGTGCCAGCTCACCTAGCGGGAGAGACACCGGGGAGCTGTTTTTT
CDR3: CASSPSGRDTGELFF

size: .
D: .
J: TRBJ2-3
V: TRBV6-1
DNA: TGTGCCAGCAGTAGAGGGACCCTGGGCACAGATACGCAGTATTTT
CDR3: CASSRGTLGTDTQYF

size: .
D: .
J: TRBJ1-2
V: TRBV28
DNA: TGTGCCAGCAGTGGCGGAGGTCAGGACTATGGCTACACCTTC
CDR3: CASSGGGQDYGYTF